These 28 T cell receptor beta chains were sequenced from one sample in a study of T cell repertoires in cytomegalovirus infection. TCRdb fed the reads into MiXCR, producing one record per CDR3 protein. Of about 600,000 distinct CDR3 sequences listed, about 24% are singletons. What was sequenced was CD8+ T cells from PBMCs. Every receptor here comes from a human donor in good health (CMV status not recorded). Some clones in this sample may be carry-over from other donors' samples.

This clonotype was detected a few times. The V gene is TRBV10-3, the J gene TRBJ2-7, with TRBD1 matching 7 bases. J lost 4 bases, V lost 6 bases, and 6 bases had no gene match. Per germline, CDR1 ENHRY and CDR2 SYGVKD. The CDR3 runs 13 residues. DNA of the CDR3: TGTGCCATCAGATCGGACAGGCAATACGAGCAGTACTTC. Its protein is CAIRSDRQYEQYF.

The chain combines TRBV7-6 with TRBJ2-3; 8 bases agree with TRBD1. V trimming: 3 bases; J trimming: 4 bases; junction bases outside the gene matches: 6. CDR1 and CDR2 from the germline V gene are SGHVS and FNYEAQ. There are 15 residues in the CDR3. The CDR3 bases are TGTGCCAGCAGCTTGGATGGACAGGGTGCAGATACGCAGTATTTT. This encodes CASSLDGQGADTQYF.

This clonotype has at least ten counts. This chain connects TRBV10-3 to TRBJ2-5; D may correspond to TRBD1 or TRBD2 (5 bases each). V lost 6 bases to trimming and J lost 2 bases, with 16 bases between them. The CDR3 has 15 amino acids. The germline gives CDR1 ENHRY, CDR2 SYGVKD. CDR3 in amino acids: CAIRKSWDAQETQYF. CDR3 sequence (DNA): TGTGCCATCAGGAAATCCTGGGACGCACAAGAGACCCAGTACTTC.

This clonotype was picked up many times. This sequence joins TRBV25-1 and TRBJ1-4; no firm D call. CDR1 MGHDK and CDR2 SYGVNS come from the germline V gene. Trimming took off 2 bases at V and 5 bases at J, with 12 bases between the two ends. This CDR3 region has 15 residues. Here the CDR3 DNA reads TGTGCCAGCAGTGAACCGACATTGGAGAATGAAAAACTGTTTTTT. As protein: CASSEPTLENEKLFF. Full variable domain (outside the CDR3, taken from reference TRBV25-1 and TRBJ1-4): EADIYQTPRYLVIGTGKKITLECSQTMGHDKMYWYQQDPGMELHLIHYSYGVNSTEKGDLSSESTVSRIRTEHFPLTLESARPSHTSQYLCASSEPTLENEKLFFGSGTQLSVL.

Only a few counts were recorded for this clonotype. This chain joins TRBV28 and TRBJ2-3; TRBD2 aligns across 7 bases. The V gene end was trimmed by 0 bases and the J gene end by 6 bases; junction bases not matched to a gene: 0. From germline, CDR1 is MDHEN and CDR2 SYDVKM. The CDR3 has 13 amino acids. The CDR3 here is CASSLWGGDTQYF. As DNA, the CDR3 is TGTGCCAGCAGTTTATGGGGGGGGGATACGCAGTATTTT.

Remarks on this clonotype: A much larger clone differs from this one at a single base, so this may be a read error. V is TRBV7-4 and J is TRBJ2-7; D is unresolved. CDR1 and CDR2 from the germline V gene are SGHVT and SQSDAQ. This CDR3 spans 14 amino acids. The CDR3 sequence: CANSFARQAYEQYF. CDR3 nucleotide sequence: TGTGCCAACAGCTTTGCCAGACAAGCCTACGAGCAGTACTTC.

The chain carries TRBV29-1 and TRBJ1-2; a possible D gene is TRBD1 (5 bases). CDR1 is SQVTM and CDR2 is ANQGSEA in the germline V gene. The V gene lost 4 bases and the J gene lost 3 bases, with 18 bases spanning the gap. This CDR3 has 15 amino acids. For the CDR3, the DNA is TGCAGCGTTGGGGGCCTCGAAGGAGGTGACTATGGCTACACCTTC. Its protein is CSVGGLEGGDYGYTF. Filled out from reference TRBV29-1 and TRBJ1-2, the complete variable domain reads SAVISQKPSRDICQRGTSLTIQCQVDSQVTMMFWYRQQPGQSLTLIATANQGSEATYESGFVIDKFPISRPNLTFSTLTVSNMSPEDSSIYLCSVGGLEGGDYGYTFGSGTRLTVV.

Comment on this clonotype: At one boundary the junction diverges from the germline segment, which might be a read error. The chain carries TRBV7-9 and TRBJ2-5; D call uncertain. The CDR3 sequence is 12 residues long. Germline V gene sequence: CDR1 SEHNR, CDR2 FQNEAQ (reference sequence). The CDR3 DNA reads as TGTGTCAGCAGCCCTCGTGGAGAGACCCAGTACTTC. It specifies CVSSPRGETQYF.

This rearrangement joins TRBV14 to TRBJ2-1; D may match TRBD1 or TRBD2 (5 bases each). This CDR3 region has 10 residues. Germline V gene lookup returns CDR1 SGHDN and CDR2 FVKESK. Trimming shortened V by 11 bases and J by 9 bases, and 11 bases separated the two germline ends. For the CDR3, the DNA is TGTGCCCCTGGGACGTTTGAGCAGTTCTTC. Protein product: CAPGTFEQFF.

The V gene is TRBV28, the J gene TRBJ1-1; D call uncertain. Per germline, CDR1 MDHEN and CDR2 SYDVKM. The V and J ends lost 5 bases and 0 bases respectively, with 19 bases between them. CDR3 size: 17 residues. The CDR3 DNA reads TGTGCCAGCAGTCCCTCCCCCCGGCAGGCGATGAACACTGAAGCTTTCTTT. This translates into CASSPSPRQAMNTEAFF.

This clonotype was seen at least ten times. CDR3 sequence reads: CASSLLADTGELFF. The CDR3 region has the DNA TGTGCCAGCAGCTTGTTGGCAGACACCGGGGAGCTGTTTTTT. The chain joins TRBV7-2 to TRBJ2-2, with D hard to call. This CDR3 spans 14 amino acids. Between the trimmed V and J ends, which lost 3 bases and 3 bases, there was a span of 8 bases. Per germline, CDR1 SGHTA and CDR2 FQGNSA.

The chain uses TRBV7-2 and TRBJ2-3; 7 nucleotides agree with TRBD1. CDR1 is SGHTA and CDR2 is FQGNSA in the germline V gene. The CDR3 covers 17 residues. Germline trimming cut 5 bases from V and 5 bases from J; bases unmatched to any gene: 16. The CDR3 DNA is TGTGCCAGCAGCATACCCCGGGAACAGGGGTCAGTAGATACGCAGTATTTT. Amino acid sequence: CASSIPREQGSVDTQYF.

There are many counts of this clonotype. The J gene is TRBJ2-3, the V gene TRBV6-2 or TRBV6-3; D is possibly TRBD2 (5 bases). The V and J ends lost 2 bases and 0 bases respectively, with 9 bases between them. Germline V gives CDR1 MNHEY, CDR2 SVGEGT. This CDR3 spans 15 amino acids. In nucleotides, the CDR3 is TGTGCCAGCAGTTACGTGAGGGTTAGCACAGATACGCAGTATTTT. Residues: CASSYVRVSTDTQYF.

This clonotype occurred a few times. The rearrangement links TRBV6-6 to TRBJ2-1, with D possibly matching TRBD2 (5 bases). Germline V lookup: CDR1 MNHNY, CDR2 SVGAGI (reference sequence). The CDR3 sequence is 17 residues long. V was cut by 0 bases and J by 0 bases, with 12 bases left in between. CDR3 loop: CASSYSRGLSSYNEQFF. The CDR3, as DNA: TGTGCCAGCAGTTACTCGAGAGGGCTAAGCTCCTACAATGAGCAGTTCTTC.

In its sample, this clonotype was seen a few times. The chain is built from TRBV25-1 and TRBJ1-3; D call uncertain. V was cut by 6 bases and J by 0 bases, with 15 bases left in between. CDR1 and CDR2 from the germline V gene are MGHDK and SYGVNS. CDR3 length: 16 amino acids. This CDR3 reads CASRNGRQYSGNTIYF. CDR3 in DNA: TGTGCCAGCAGAAACGGCAGGCAGTACTCTGGAAACACCATATATTTT.

This clonotype has a handful of counts. Relative to the germline gene, one junction end is altered; a read error may explain this. The chain joins TRBV9 to TRBJ1-1; no firm D call. Per the germline V gene, CDR1 is SGDLS and CDR2 is YYNGEE. The CDR3 is 9 amino acids. DNA of the CDR3: TGTGCCAGCGGTCGTCCGATTGACTTT. This encodes CASGRPIDF.

This clonotype was counted a few times. The chain combines TRBV7-9 with TRBJ1-2; 12 positions agree with TRBD1. Looked up from germline, CDR1 is SEHNR and CDR2 is FQNEAQ (reference sequence). The CDR3 is 18 residues long. The V gene end was trimmed by 5 bases and the J gene end by 6 bases; junction bases not matched to a gene: 16. CDR3 protein: CASSLSEGTGGAGDGYTF. The CDR3 bases are TGTGCCAGCAGCCTATCGGAGGGGACAGGGGGCGCAGGAGATGGCTACACCTTC.

This chain joins TRBV20-1 and TRBJ2-1; 8 bases align to TRBD1. This CDR3 spans 16 amino acids. Germline V CDR1 and CDR2: DFQATT, SNEGSKA (reference sequence). J was trimmed by 4 bases and V by 5 bases; bases with no gene match: 13. CDR3 in DNA: TGCAGTGCTGGACAAGCCGGGACAGGATCTTACAATGAGCAGTTCTTC. This encodes CSAGQAGTGSYNEQFF.

The table lists this clonotype with many counts. This chain links TRBV7-2 with TRBJ2-7; 7 nucleotides line up with TRBD1. CDR3 length: 15 amino acids. In germline, CDR1 is SGHTA, CDR2 FQGNSA. The trim removed 2 bases at V and 3 bases at J, leaving 7 bases unmatched. The CDR3 DNA is TGTGCCAGCAGCTTAATGGCAGGGGGTGACTACGAGCAGTACTTC. It codes for CASSLMAGGDYEQYF.

The chain joins TRBV29-1 to TRBJ2-7; either TRBD1 or TRBD2 may fit D (6 bases each). Germline CDR1 SQVTM, CDR2 ANQGSEA. The CDR3 spans 14 residues. V was pared by 2 bases and J by 5 bases, with 16 bases between. Written as DNA, the CDR3 is TGCAGCGTTGAAACCCTACGGGGGCTCAACGAGCAGTACTTC. Translated: CSVETLRGLNEQYF.

V usage is TRBV7-9 and J usage is TRBJ2-7, with D hard to call. The V gene's germline CDR1 is SEHNR and CDR2 FQNEAQ (reference sequence). This CDR3 is built from 13 residues. Trimming cost V 1 base and J 5 bases, with 9 bases left between them. The CDR3 region has the DNA TGTGCCAGCAGCTTAGGACAAGAACACGAGCAGTACTTC. Encoded protein: CASSLGQEHEQYF.

In this sample, this clonotype turned up a few times. The chain is built from TRBV7-6 and TRBJ2-3, with TRBD2 as a possible D gene (7 bases). The V and J ends lost 7 bases and 2 bases respectively, with 19 bases between them. The CDR3 spans 16 residues. The germline CDR1 and CDR2 sequences are SGHVS and FNYEAQ. CDR3 coding DNA: TGTGCCAGCACCCCGGAGGGGGGGGTTAACACAGATACGCAGTATTTT. It translates to CASTPEGGVNTDTQYF.

The chain has TRBV6-5 and TRBJ1-4, with a tentative D call TRBD1 (6 bases). Per germline, CDR1 MNHEY and CDR2 SVGAGI. The CDR3 runs 13 residues. Trimming took off 3 bases at V and 13 bases at J, with 15 bases between the two ends. The CDR3 nucleotides are TGTGCCAGCAGTTATTCCACAGTAGGGGGACTGTTTTTT. Translation gives CASSYSTVGGLFF.

This clonotype occurred many times. The chain employs TRBV7-2 and TRBJ2-3, with 13 nucleotides matching TRBD2. The germline CDR1 and CDR2 sequences are SGHTA and FQGNSA. With 5 bases clipped from V and 5 bases from J, the junction kept 4 bases outside the gene matches. This CDR3 region has 15 residues. The CDR3 loop reads CASSHTSGGGDTQYF. DNA of the CDR3: TGTGCCAGCAGCCATACTAGCGGGGGGGGAGATACGCAGTATTTT.

Points on this clonotype: One base away lies a much larger clone, so this may be a sequencing read error. This chain joins TRBV6-1 and TRBJ2-1; perhaps D is TRBD1 or TRBD2 (6 bases each). The CDR3 length is 15 residues. The V gene's germline CDR1 is MNHNS and CDR2 SASEGT. CDR3 nucleotide sequence: TGTGTCACCACCCCGAGGGGGGAGTCCTACAATGAGCAGTTCTTC. Residues: CVTTPRGESYNEQFF.

The CDR3 DNA sequence: TGCAGCGCGACAGGGCAGAACACTGAAGCTTTCTTT. Its protein product is CSATGQNTEAFF. The rearrangement links TRBV29-1 to TRBJ1-1, with 7 positions matching TRBD1. Germline V gene sequence: CDR1 SQVTM, CDR2 ANQGSEA. V shed 7 bases, J shed 1 base, and the junction held 3 bases outside the gene matches. The CDR3 length is 12 residues.

The chain is built from TRBV19 and TRBJ1-4, with D maybe TRBD1 (5 bases). The CDR3 runs 15 residues. V lost 3 bases to trimming and J lost 0 bases, with 8 bases between them. Germline V lookup: CDR1 LNHDA, CDR2 SQIVND (reference sequence). This CDR3 reads CASSIQGSTNEKLFF. CDR3 nucleotides: TGTGCCAGTAGTATCCAGGGCTCAACTAATGAAAAACTGTTTTTT.

V usage is TRBV19 and J usage is TRBJ1-1, with D tentatively TRBD1 (6 bases). V lost 6 bases to trimming and J lost 0 bases, with 23 bases between them. Looked up from germline, CDR1 is LNHDA and CDR2 is SQIVND (reference sequence). The CDR3 has 18 residues. The CDR3 region has the DNA TGTGCCAGTAGCCGATACGACAGGCCAACTCCCTTGAACACTGAAGCTTTCTTT. Its protein product is CASSRYDRPTPLNTEAFF. Complete variable domain (other parts from reference TRBV19 and TRBJ1-1): DGGITQSPKYLFRKEGQNVTLSCEQNLNHDAMYWYRQDPGQGLRLIYYSQIVNDFQKGDIAEGYSVSREKKESFPLTVTSAQKNPTAFYLCASSRYDRPTPLNTEAFFGQGTRLTVV.